These 25 T cell receptor beta chains originate from one sample sequenced in a study of cytomegalovirus exposure and HLA in healthy donors. The PCR made use of 60 Vbeta and 13 Jbeta primers. TCRdb's table, derived via immunoSEQ multiplex PCR, lists solely in-frame clones and lacks some. Of 150,000 to 200,000 clones in the sample, just over 75% were seen once. Sequenced material: PBMCs. The receptors here all came from a woman aged 25 to 39 in good health and CMV-seropositive.

This rearrangement joins TRBV9 to TRBJ2-1, with TRBD2 identical over 12 bases. The CDR3 totals 17 residues. With 4 bases clipped from V and 4 bases from J, the junction kept 9 bases outside the gene matches. Germline V gene lookup returns CDR1 SGDLS and CDR2 YYNGEE. DNA for the CDR3: TGTGCCAGCAGCCCATCAAGGGGGACTAGCGGGTACAATGAGCAGTTCTTC. Translated, it gives CASSPSRGTSGYNEQFF.

V gene TRBV10-3 combines with J gene TRBJ2-7, with D possibly being TRBD1 (6 bases). Trimming left V 7 bases short and J 2 bases short, with 24 bases between. CDR1 and CDR2 from the germline V gene are ENHRY and SYGVKD. The CDR3 loop spans 17 amino acids. CDR3 DNA: TGTGCCATCAAGCAGGACAGAGTCATCAACTCCACCTACGAGCAGTACTTC. Protein: CAIKQDRVINSTYEQYF.

This chain joins TRBV15 and TRBJ1-4; D is unresolved. Per the germline V gene, CDR1 is LNHNV and CDR2 is YYDKDF (reference sequence). V gave up 1 base and J gave up 4 bases, with 16 bases separating them. CDR3 length: 17 amino acids. CDR3 in DNA: TGTGCCACCAGCAGAGTCCGTTCCGGGATCCTTAATGAAAAACTGTTTTTT. It codes for CATSRVRSGILNEKLFF. The variable domain in full, with the rest retrieved from reference TRBV15 and TRBJ1-4, is DAMVIQNPRYQVTQFGKPVTLSCSQTLNHNVMYWYQQKSSQAPKLLFHYYDKDFNNEADTPDNFQSRRPNTSFCFLDIRSPGLGDTAMYLCATSRVRSGILNEKLFFGSGTQLSVL.

The genes are TRBV27 and TRBJ1-2, with 9 bases aligning to TRBD1. V lost 6 bases, J lost 5 bases, and 7 bases stayed unmatched. The CDR3 extends over 14 amino acids. Germline CDR1 and CDR2: MNHEY and SMNVEV (reference sequence). CDR3 nucleotide sequence: TGTGCCAGCAGGGGACAGGGTTTGGCGTATGGCTACACCTTC. This gives the protein CASRGQGLAYGYTF.

This chain joins TRBV29-1 and TRBJ2-5; D uncertain. V was cut by 4 bases and J by 1 base, with 7 bases left in between. CDR3 size: 12 residues. Germline CDR1 is SQVTM and CDR2 is ANQGSEA. CDR3 region: CSVVSVQETQYF. The CDR3 DNA reads TGCAGCGTTGTGTCTGTCCAAGAGACCCAGTACTTC.

The V and J genes are TRBV4-3 and TRBJ1-4; D gene unclear. Trimming removed 0 bases at V and 8 bases at J, with 16 bases between. The length of the CDR3 is 16 residues. CDR1 LGHNA and CDR2 YSLEER come from the germline V gene. CDR3: CASSQEGTGRGEKLFF. The CDR3 DNA sequence: TGCGCCAGCAGCCAAGAGGGAACCGGGAGAGGGGAAAAACTGTTTTTT.

This chain connects TRBV2 to TRBJ1-5; 10 bases are shared with TRBD1. The CDR3 contains 14 residues. V shed 6 bases and J 8 bases; nucleotides not matched to a gene: 7. CDR1 and CDR2 (germline): SNHLY, FYNNEI. CDR3 amino acids: CASRPGTGDEPQHF. The CDR3 nucleotides are TGTGCCAGCAGACCTGGGACAGGGGACGAGCCCCAGCATTTT.

This chain links TRBV5-5 with TRBJ2-7; 9 bases map to TRBD2. Losses at the gene ends were 2 bases for V and 2 bases for J; bases not matched to a gene: 5. Germline V gives CDR1 SGHKS, CDR2 YYEKEE (reference sequence). This CDR3 is built from 15 residues. CDR3 protein: CASSLTSGPPYEQYF. The CDR3 DNA follows: TGTGCCAGCAGCTTAACTAGCGGGCCCCCCTACGAGCAGTACTTC.

This clone occurred once. The rearrangement links TRBV18 to TRBJ2-7; D possibly corresponds to TRBD2 (5 bases). This CDR3 contains 16 residues. Trimming stripped 2 bases from V and 0 bases from J, with 14 bases between. Germline V CDR1 and CDR2: KGHSH, LQKENI. This CDR3 reads CASSPRLTGSSYEQYF. The DNA of the CDR3 is TGTGCCAGCTCACCAAGATTAACGGGGAGCTCCTACGAGCAGTACTTC.

This clone came up a few times. The chain is built from TRBV2 and TRBJ1-4; 10 bases match TRBD1. Germline CDR1 and CDR2: SNHLY and FYNNEI. The ends lost 5 bases at V and 8 bases at J; junction bases unmatched: 5. The CDR3 consists of 14 residues. Here the CDR3 reads CASSRQGADEKLFF. The CDR3 DNA follows: TGTGCCAGCAGTAGACAGGGGGCAGACGAAAAACTGTTTTTT. Full variable domain (missing parts from reference TRBV2 and TRBJ1-4): EPEVTQTPSHQVTQMGQEVILRCVPISNHLYFYWYRQILGQKVEFLVSFYNNEISEKSEIFDDQFSVERPDGSNFTLKIRSTKLEDSAMYFCASSRQGADEKLFFGSGTQLSVL.

This rearrangement joins TRBV4-3 to TRBJ2-1; tentative D call: TRBD1 (6 bases). Trimming pared 0 bases from V and 4 bases from J, leaving 16 bases between. This CDR3 comprises 17 residues. Germline-derived CDR1 and CDR2 are LGHNA and YSLEER. The CDR3 DNA reads as TGCGCCAGCAGCCAAGATACGGCGGTGCAGGGGTACAATGAGCAGTTCTTC. This translates into CASSQDTAVQGYNEQFF.

This chain connects TRBV15 to TRBJ2-2; 11 bases fit TRBD2. The length of the CDR3 is 19 residues. The trim removed 0 bases at V and 2 bases at J, leaving 8 bases unmatched. CDR1 LNHNV and CDR2 YYDKDF come from the germline V gene (reference sequence). CDR3 in amino acids: CATSRDGPLAGGNTGELFF. CDR3 bases: TGTGCCACCAGCAGAGATGGCCCCCTAGCGGGGGGAAACACCGGGGAGCTGTTTTTT. Full variable domain (outside the CDR3, taken from reference TRBV15 and TRBJ2-2): DAMVIQNPRYQVTQFGKPVTLSCSQTLNHNVMYWYQQKSSQAPKLLFHYYDKDFNNEADTPDNFQSRRPNTSFCFLDIRSPGLGDTAMYLCATSRDGPLAGGNTGELFFGEGSRLTVL.

The gene calls are TRBV28 and TRBJ2-7, with TRBD1 identical over 8 bases. Germline loops: CDR1 MDHEN, CDR2 SYDVKM. The J segment lost 2 bases and the V segment lost 5 bases, leaving 8 bases of the junction unmatched. There are 15 residues in the CDR3. For the CDR3, the DNA is TGTGCCAGCAGTACGCCCGGGACAGGACCCTACGAGCAGTACTTC. This encodes CASSTPGTGPYEQYF.

This chain links TRBV2 with TRBJ2-1, with 8 bases that match TRBD1. This CDR3 spans 12 amino acids. CDR1 SNHLY and CDR2 FYNNEI come from the germline V gene. After removal of 7 bases from V and 9 bases from J, the junction contained 5 bases not matched to a gene. The CDR3 nucleotides read TGTGCCAGCATACAGGGGGTGTTTGAGCAGTTCTTC. As protein: CASIQGVFEQFF.

This clone was observed a few times. The chain joins TRBV2 to TRBJ2-3, with unresolved D. With 7 bases removed from V and 2 bases from J, the gap between germline ends came to 13 bases. Germline V gene sequence: CDR1 SNHLY, CDR2 FYNNEI. The CDR3 is 14 amino acids. CDR3 loop: CASKKDWNTDTQYF. The CDR3 region has the DNA TGTGCCAGCAAAAAAGACTGGAACACAGATACGCAGTATTTT.

This chain joins TRBV4-1 and TRBJ2-5, with D unresolved. The CDR3 runs to 16 residues. Between the trimmed V and J ends, which lost 4 bases and 3 bases, there was a span of 18 bases. The germline CDR1 and CDR2 sequences are MGHRA and YSYEKL. This CDR3 is CASSPPPGSPEETQYF. In DNA, the CDR3 is TGCGCCAGCAGCCCTCCCCCCGGTAGTCCGGAAGAGACCCAGTACTTC.

The chain combines TRBV6-4 with TRBJ1-5; D is uncertain. The V end was cut by 4 bases, the J end by 4 bases, with 8 bases between. From germline, CDR1 is MRHNA and CDR2 SNTAGT. The CDR3 has 13 residues. The CDR3 sequence is CASSVSLNQPQHF. The CDR3 DNA follows: TGTGCCAGCAGTGTTTCCTTAAATCAGCCCCAGCATTTT.

The genes are TRBV7-2 and TRBJ2-6, with 11 bases that match TRBD2. Germline CDR1 is SGHTA and CDR2 is FQGNSA. V trimming: 5 bases; J trimming: 0 bases; junction bases outside the gene matches: 9. This CDR3 comprises 19 residues. The CDR3 coding sequence is TGTGCCAGCAGCCGTGACTCTAGCGGGGGGCCCTCTGGGGCCAACGTCCTGACTTTC. It translates to CASSRDSSGGPSGANVLTF.

The chain is built from TRBV6-5 and TRBJ1-6, with a weak D call TRBD1 (5 bases). Per germline, CDR1 MNHEY and CDR2 SVGAGI. Trimming removed 6 bases at V and 7 bases at J, with 13 bases between. This CDR3 has 14 amino acids. The CDR3 region is CASSRRVWNSPLHF. The CDR3 nucleotides read TGTGCCAGCAGCCGCAGGGTCTGGAATTCACCCCTCCACTTT.

The V gene is TRBV6-1, the J gene TRBJ2-1; tentatively, D is TRBD1 (5 bases). CDR1 is MNHNS and CDR2 is SASEGT in the germline V gene. The CDR3 runs 14 residues. Between the trimmed V and J ends, which lost 2 bases and 3 bases, there was a span of 8 bases. The CDR3 region is CASSEQGDYNEQFF. The DNA for the CDR3 is TGTGCCAGCAGTGAACAGGGCGACTACAATGAGCAGTTCTTC.

J is TRBJ2-7 and V is TRBV6-5; 9 bases agree with TRBD1. Germline lookup yields CDR1 MNHEY and CDR2 SVGAGI. V shed 2 bases, J shed 7 bases, and the junction held 9 bases outside the gene matches. This CDR3 is 15 amino acids long. CDR3: CASSYRGTGHWEQYF. The CDR3, as DNA: TGTGCCAGCAGTTACCGGGGGACAGGGCATTGGGAGCAGTACTTC.

This chain links TRBV6-1 with TRBJ2-3; 7 bases are a match to TRBD1. Germline V gives CDR1 MNHNS, CDR2 SASEGT. CDR3 length: 14 amino acids. J gave up 2 bases and V 7 bases, and 6 bases lay outside the gene matches. The CDR3 region is CASNRDSSTDTQYF. The CDR3, as DNA: TGTGCCAGCAACCGGGACAGCTCCACAGATACGCAGTATTTT.

CDR3 in amino acids: CASSLRASGGHRTDTQYF. The CDR3 coding sequence is TGTGCCAGCAGCTTAAGGGCTAGCGGGGGGCATCGCACAGATACGCAGTATTTT. This chain joins TRBV7-8 and TRBJ2-3; 11 bases are a match to TRBD2. The ends lost 2 bases at V and 1 base at J; junction bases unmatched: 8. The CDR3 contains 18 residues. The germline V gene encodes CDR1 SGHVS and CDR2 FQNEAQ.

The genes are TRBV14 and TRBJ2-7, with a weak D call TRBD1 (6 bases). V lost 4 bases and J lost 7, with 14 bases in between. This CDR3 is built from 13 residues. Germline CDR1 is SGHDN and CDR2 is FVKESK. CDR3 in amino acids: CASSRLMGAEQYF. The DNA for the CDR3 is TGTGCCAGCAGCCGTCTCATGGGGGCTGAGCAGTACTTC.

V is TRBV9 and J is TRBJ1-2; 8 nucleotides agree with TRBD1. The V segment lost 2 bases and the J segment 8 bases; nucleotides outside the gene matches: 5. The germline V gene encodes CDR1 SGDLS and CDR2 YYNGEE. This CDR3 comprises 13 residues. CDR3 protein: CASSVSGGSGYTF. In DNA form, the CDR3 reads TGTGCCAGCAGCGTGTCAGGGGGCTCCGGCTACACCTTC.